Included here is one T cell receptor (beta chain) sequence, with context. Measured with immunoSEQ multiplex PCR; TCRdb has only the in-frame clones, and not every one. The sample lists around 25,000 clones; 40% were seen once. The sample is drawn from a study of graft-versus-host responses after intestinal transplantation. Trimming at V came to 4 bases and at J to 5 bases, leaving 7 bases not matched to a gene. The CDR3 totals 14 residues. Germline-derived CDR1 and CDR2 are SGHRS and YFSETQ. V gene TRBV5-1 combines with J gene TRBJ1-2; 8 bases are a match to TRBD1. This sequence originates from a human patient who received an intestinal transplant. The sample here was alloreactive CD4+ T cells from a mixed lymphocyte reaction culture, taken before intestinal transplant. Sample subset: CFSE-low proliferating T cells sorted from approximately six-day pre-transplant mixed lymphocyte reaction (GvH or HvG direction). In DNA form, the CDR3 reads TGCGCCAGCAGCCAAAGTAGGACAGGGTATGGCTACACCTTC. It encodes CASSQSRTGYGYTF.